This section outlines one T cell receptor beta chain sequence together with its context. Generated by immunoSEQ multiplex PCR, the TCRdb table keeps only in-frame clones and is missing some. The sample includes 150,000 to 180,000 clones, roughly 87% of them seen just once. These data originate in a study of radiation and T cells in renal cell carcinoma. Across the whole study: Nephrectomy followed 15 Gy stereotactic body radiation by 4 weeks.

The time point denotes: blood 2 weeks post-SBRT. Treatment here: 15 Gy SBRT to primary tumor, nephrectomy 4 weeks later. After SBRT, blood was collected at 2 and 4 weeks, plus baseline. This renal cell carcinoma was of the clear cell type. This CDR3 is built from 12 residues. Germline CDR1 is SGHTA and CDR2 is FQGTGA. Deletions cut 2 bases from V and 7 bases from J, with 5 bases between. This specimen was blood, taken from a patient whose treatment included radiotherapy and nephrectomy. The source is a woman aged 50 to 60 with renal cell carcinoma. The V and J genes are TRBV7-3 and TRBJ1-4; no firm D call. The CDR3: CASSLDGEKLFF. The CDR3 DNA is TGTGCCAGCAGCTTAGATGGTGAAAAACTGTTTTTT.